Listed below are T cell receptor beta chains from one sample, sequenced in a study of Ad26.COV2.S vaccination and SARS-CoV-2 variants. Assay: immunoSEQ multiplex PCR; the TCRdb copy retains only in-frame clones and omits some. This repertoire shows approximately 360,000 clones, 83% found once; its top ten account for about 7.4%. The sequences come from peripheral blood, collected in a trial of Ad26.COV2.S vaccine versus placebo. The source is a person aged 18-65 years who received the Ad26.COV2.S COVID-19 vaccine or a placebo. The CDR3 runs from the conserved cysteine through the conserved F or W. A D gene is named only where the DNA matches it firmly. Size is stated for part of the rows, as once, few or many counts, or as a class when the clone is expanded.

-	TRBJ1-5	TRBV28	-	CASSVNGGVGWPQHF	TGTGCCAGCAGTGTCAACGGAGGGGTCGGTTGGCCCCAGCATTTT
-	TRBJ1-1	TRBV19	-	CASTPQVLNTEAFF	TGTGCCAGTACTCCACAGGTCTTGAACACTGAAGCTTTCTTT
-	TRBJ2-7	TRBV11-2	-	CASSLVGQGTHEQYF	TGTGCCAGCAGCTTAGTGGGCCAGGGAACCCACGAGCAGTACTTC
-	TRBJ2-3	TRBV9	-	CASSPRRASGTDTQYF	TGTGCCAGCAGCCCGAGGCGGGCTAGCGGCACAGATACGCAGTATTTT
-	TRBJ1-6	TRBV10-2	TRBD1	CASSEDGRGFNSPLHF	TGCGCCAGCAGTGAGGATGGCAGGGGGTTTAATTCACCCCTCCACTTT
-	TRBJ1-1	TRBV7-2	-	CASSLAQGINTEAFF	TGTGCCAGCAGCTTAGCGCAGGGAATTAACACTGAAGCTTTCTTT
-	TRBJ2-1	TRBV21-1	-	CASRDWDKGPIEQFF	TGTGCCAGCAGAGACTGGGACAAGGGGCCCATCGAGCAGTTCTTC
-	TRBJ2-7	TRBV7-3	-	CASSLRAPGGGGEQYF	TGTGCCAGCAGCTTAAGGGCCCCGGGCGGAGGGGGTGAGCAGTACTTC
-	TRBJ2-2	TRBV2	-	CASSGQTGNTGELFF	TGTGCCAGCAGTGGCCAGACAGGGAACACCGGGGAGCTGTTTTTT
-	TRBJ2-7	TRBV6-5	TRBD1	CASARQGATQYF	TGTGCCAGCGCCAGACAGGGGGCTACGCAGTACTTC
-	TRBJ2-7	TRBV11-2	TRBD2	CASSSLRTSLYEQYF	TGTGCCAGCAGCTCTCTGAGGACTAGTCTCTACGAGCAGTACTTC
-	TRBJ1-2	TRBV7-9	-	CASSLVGLHTF	TGTGCCAGCAGCTTAGTAGGACTCCACACCTTC
-	TRBJ2-3	TRBV18	-	CASSRLSTDTQYF	TGTGCCAGCTCTCGGCTCAGCACAGATACGCAGTATTTT
-	TRBJ1-1	TRBV2	-	CARHLTGQPPNTEAFF	TGTGCCCGGCACTTGACAGGACAACCACCGAACACTGAAGCTTTCTTT
few	TRBJ1-4	TRBV2	-	CASTEDWAGGTNEKLFF	TGTGCCAGCACCGAGGACTGGGCGGGGGGCACTAATGAAAAACTGTTTTTT
-	TRBJ2-7	TRBV7-7	-	CASSFLQGRDEQYF	TGTGCCAGCAGCTTCCTACAGGGTAGGGACGAGCAGTACTTC
-	TRBJ1-1	TRBV5-1	TRBD1	CASSLGQGAGTEAFF	TGCGCCAGCAGCTTGGGACAGGGGGCGGGAACTGAAGCTTTCTTT
-	TRBJ1-5	TRBV18	-	CASSPGGNQPQHF	TGTGCCAGCTCCCCGGGAGGGAATCAGCCCCAGCATTTT
once	TRBJ2-7	TRBV27	-	CASSLYKWGEQYF	TGTGCCAGCAGTTTATACAAGTGGGGCGAGCAGTACTTC
-	TRBJ2-5	TRBV5-4	-	CASSPPGTQETQYF	TGTGCCAGCAGCCCCCCGGGGACCCAAGAGACCCAGTACTTC
-	TRBJ1-5	TRBV18	-	CASSGRGRGSNQPQHF	TGTGCCAGCTCAGGGCGGGGACGGGGTAGCAATCAGCCCCAGCATTTT
-	TRBJ2-7	TRBV5-5	TRBD2	CASSLRTSLYEQYF	TGTGCCAGCAGCCTTAGGACTAGTCTCTACGAGCAGTACTTC
-	TRBJ1-2	TRBV4-2	TRBD1	CASSQVYRGHTF	TGTGCCAGCAGCCAAGTATACAGGGGCCACACCTTC
few	TRBJ2-1	TRBV7-6	-	CASSSRGRGDEQFF	TGTGCCAGCAGCTCCCGTGGTAGGGGGGATGAGCAGTTCTTC
-	TRBJ2-7	TRBV10-3	-	CAISEPGISYEQYF	TGTGCCATCAGTGAGCCGGGAATCTCCTACGAGCAGTACTTC
once	TRBJ2-5	TRBV7-8	-	CASSLVEVGETQYF	TGTGCCAGCAGCTTAGTCGAGGTGGGGGAGACCCAGTACTTC
few	TRBJ1-5	TRBV7-9	-	CASSLVNQPQHF	TGTGCCAGCAGCTTGGTAAATCAGCCCCAGCATTTT
-	TRBJ2-1	TRBV19	-	CASSIVTGPYNEQFF	TGTGCCAGTAGTATAGTTACGGGGCCCTACAATGAGCAGTTCTTC
-	TRBJ1-5	TRBV5-1	TRBD1	CASSPMTGAEQPQHF	TGCGCCAGCAGCCCAATGACAGGGGCCGAGCAGCCCCAGCATTTT
-	TRBJ2-7	TRBV30	-	CAWSVLEGTYEQYF	TGTGCCTGGAGTGTATTGGAGGGGACCTACGAGCAGTACTTC
-	TRBJ2-2	TRBV6-4	-	CARGSAISGELFF	TGTGCTCGTGGTAGCGCGATTTCCGGGGAGCTGTTTTTT
-	TRBJ1-2	TRBV6-5	TRBD1	CASSSPRDRGYGYTF	TGTGCCAGCAGTTCCCCCCGGGACAGGGGTTATGGCTACACCTTC
-	TRBJ2-3	TRBV3-1/TRBV3-2	-	CASSHGLAPDTQYF	TGTGCCAGCAGCCATGGGCTGGCCCCGGATACGCAGTATTTT
once	TRBJ1-2	TRBV29-1	TRBD1	CSVEIPTGARYGYTF	TGCAGCGTTGAGATTCCGACAGGGGCGCGCTATGGCTACACCTTC
-	TRBJ1-1	TRBV30	TRBD1	CAWRAGDRGRNTEAFF	TGTGCCTGGAGGGCAGGGGACAGGGGGCGGAACACTGAAGCTTTCTTT
-	TRBJ2-7	TRBV5-1	TRBD1	CASSPRQGIYEQYF	TGCGCCAGCAGCCCCAGACAGGGTATCTACGAGCAGTACTTC
-	TRBJ1-2	TRBV5-1	-	CASSHGVPNYGYTF	TGCGCCAGCAGCCACGGGGTCCCTAACTATGGCTACACCTTC
-	TRBJ2-7	TRBV6-5	-	CAGHRVRGHEQYF	TGTGCCGGACACCGCGTCAGGGGCCACGAGCAGTACTTC
-	TRBJ2-3	TRBV13	TRBD2	CASSLGAGGPLGDTQYF	TGTGCCAGCAGCTTAGGCGCGGGGGGCCCCCTCGGGGATACGCAGTATTTT
-	TRBJ2-3	TRBV4-1	TRBD1	CASSQGRVGGQGRYF	TGCGCCAGCAGCCAAGGCCGGGTCGGAGGACAGGGGAGGTATTTT
-	TRBJ2-7	TRBV7-3	-	CASSLVSGGEQYF	TGTGCCAGCAGCTTAGTGTCCGGGGGCGAGCAGTACTTC
-	TRBJ2-7	TRBV6-4	-	CASPPGQYF	TGTGCCAGCCCCCCCGGGCAGTACTTC
-	TRBJ1-6	TRBV19	-	CASSIGQGSSPLHF	TGTGCCAGTAGTATTGGGCAGGGTAGCTCACCCCTCCACTTT
-	TRBJ2-7	TRBV5-6	-	CASSHSYEQYF	TGTGCCAGCAGCCATTCCTACGAGCAGTACTTC
many	TRBJ2-2	TRBV5-1	-	CASSLVGGIRTGELFF	TGCGCCAGCAGCTTGGTCGGGGGTATTCGCACCGGGGAGCTGTTTTTT
once	TRBJ1-3	TRBV13	-	CASSPGLRAGNTIYF	TGTGCCAGCAGCCCCGGGCTCAGAGCGGGAAACACCATATATTTT
-	TRBJ2-1	TRBV15	-	CATSRGFDEQFF	TGTGCCACCAGCAGAGGTTTTGATGAGCAGTTCTTC
-	TRBJ2-7	TRBV27	-	CASSLLAQGAYEQYF	TGTGCCAGCAGTTTATTAGCACAGGGAGCCTACGAGCAGTACTTC
once	TRBJ2-2	TRBV24-1	-	CATSDATEWELFF	TGTGCCACCAGTGATGCGACAGAATGGGAGCTGTTTTTT
-	TRBJ2-5	TRBV5-5	TRBD1	CASIRRQGETQYF	TGTGCCAGCATTAGGAGACAGGGAGAGACCCAGTACTTC
-	TRBJ2-1	TRBV4-3	-	CASSPARMGIRGNEQFF	TGCGCCAGCAGCCCTGCTCGGATGGGAATCAGGGGCAATGAGCAGTTCTTC
once	TRBJ2-7	TRBV6-5	TRBD2	CASGAGGPYEQYF	TGTGCCAGCGGAGCGGGAGGGCCTTACGAGCAGTACTTC